This TCR beta chain was obtained from a study of cytomegalovirus exposure and HLA in healthy donors. Primers for the PCR totalled 60 Vbeta and 13 Jbeta. Produced via immunoSEQ multiplex PCR; TCRdb's table is partial and in-frame only. Counted here are over 150,000 clones, about 70% occurring once; the ten biggest clones make up 4% to 5.5%. V trimming: 6 bases; J trimming: 7 bases; junction bases outside the gene matches: 14. Germline-derived CDR1 and CDR2 are MNHEY and SVGAGI. The CDR3 totals 15 residues. This TCR was recovered from a woman aged 18-29 years in good health and CMV-seropositive. Sequenced input: PBMCs. The gene calls are TRBV6-5 and TRBJ1-2; 7 bases match TRBD1. For the CDR3, the DNA is TGTGCCAGCAGACCCGAAGACAGGGTGTGGGGTGGCTACACCTTC. This translates into CASRPEDRVWGGYTF.